This TCR beta chain comes out of a study of shared clonotypes between healthy human individuals. Study in general: Donors consisted of two women and three men between 18 and 49.

Donors were healthy HIV-negative adults without recently reported acute infections or vaccinations. Libraries were prepared by immunoSEQ multiplex PCR; TCRdb keeps only in-frame clonotypes and omits some of them. The table shows roughly 2.6 million clones, with more than 80% occurring only once. Remarks on this clone: Other nucleotide sequences in the sample specify the same CDR3.

Sequences were obtained from naive CD4+ T cells sorted from blood. The subset: CD45RA+ positively selected. The TCR comes from a man aged 18 to 29 in good health.

As DNA, the CDR3 is TGTGCCAGCAGCTGGGGGGACAGGGGGTCCTACGAGCAGTACTTC. It is translated as CASSWGDRGSYEQYF. V is TRBV5-6 and J is TRBJ2-7; TRBD1 agrees at 11 bases. CDR3 length: 15 amino acids. Germline V gene data show CDR1 as SGHDT and CDR2 as YYEEEE. After removal of 3 bases from V and 1 base from J, the junction contained 3 bases not matched to a gene.